This entry features one T cell receptor (beta chain) sequence. Its antigen is unidentified. The CDR3 covers 17 residues. From germline, CDR1 is MNHNY and CDR2 SVGAGI (reference sequence). V was pared by 5 bases and J by 5 bases, with 24 bases between. These data are taken from a study of T cell responses to AZD1222 COVID-19 vaccine. Findings and caveats of the study: Clonal diversity was possibly underestimated, and the donors were mostly white British, with more females. Just six people given AZD1222 tested seropositive at baseline. The study found vaccine-associated CD4 TCRs spanning spike, dominant at 160-218 and 743-854.

Assay: immunoSEQ multiplex PCR; the TCRdb copy retains only in-frame clones and omits some. The sample shows 75,000 to 100,000 clones, around nine tenths of them seen only once. The V gene is TRBV6-6, the J gene TRBJ1-1; no clear D gene. The sequence derives from an adult in good health. The sample here was peripheral blood, taken on day 0 of AZD1222 vaccination. The chain's CDR3 is CASSPRPDSRTTTEAFF. CDR3 coding DNA: TGTGCCAGCAGTCCTCGGCCGGACTCACGGACGACGACTGAAGCTTTCTTT.